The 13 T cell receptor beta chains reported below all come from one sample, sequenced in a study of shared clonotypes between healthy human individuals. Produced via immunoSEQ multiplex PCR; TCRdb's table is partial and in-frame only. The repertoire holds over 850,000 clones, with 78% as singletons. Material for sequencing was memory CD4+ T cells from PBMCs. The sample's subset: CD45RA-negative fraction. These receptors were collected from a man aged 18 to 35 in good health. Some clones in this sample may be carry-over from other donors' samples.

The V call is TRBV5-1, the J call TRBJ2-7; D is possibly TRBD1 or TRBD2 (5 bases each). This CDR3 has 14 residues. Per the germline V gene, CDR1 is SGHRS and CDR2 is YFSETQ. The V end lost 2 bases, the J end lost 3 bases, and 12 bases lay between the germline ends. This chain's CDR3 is CASSFGDALYEQYF. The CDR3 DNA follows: TGCGCCAGCAGCTTCGGGGACGCCCTCTACGAGCAGTACTTC.

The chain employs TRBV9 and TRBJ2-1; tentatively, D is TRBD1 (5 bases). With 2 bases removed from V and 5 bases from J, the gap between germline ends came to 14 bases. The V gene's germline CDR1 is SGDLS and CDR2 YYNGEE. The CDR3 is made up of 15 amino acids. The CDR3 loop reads CASSVTSGLHNEQFF. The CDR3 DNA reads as TGTGCCAGCAGCGTTACCTCAGGGTTACACAATGAGCAGTTCTTC.

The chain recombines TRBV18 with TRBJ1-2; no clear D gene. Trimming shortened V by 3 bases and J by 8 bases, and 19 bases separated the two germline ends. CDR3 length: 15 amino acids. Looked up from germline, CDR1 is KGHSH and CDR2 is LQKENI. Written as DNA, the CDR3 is TGTGCCAGCTCACCGAGCCTCCAGCTCCCTCGCGGCTACACCTTC. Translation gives CASSPSLQLPRGYTF.

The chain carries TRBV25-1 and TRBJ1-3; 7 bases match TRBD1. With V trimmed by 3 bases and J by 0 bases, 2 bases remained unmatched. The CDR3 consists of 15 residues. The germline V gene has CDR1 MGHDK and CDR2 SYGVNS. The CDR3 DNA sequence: TGTGCCAGCAGTGACTACAGGGGCTCTGGAAACACCATATATTTT. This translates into CASSDYRGSGNTIYF.

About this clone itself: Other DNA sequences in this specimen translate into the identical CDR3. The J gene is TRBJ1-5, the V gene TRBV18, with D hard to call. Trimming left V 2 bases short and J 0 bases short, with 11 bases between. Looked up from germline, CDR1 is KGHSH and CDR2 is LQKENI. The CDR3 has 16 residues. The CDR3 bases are TGTGCCAGCTCACCATCCAGCCCCAATAGCAATCAGCCCCAGCATTTT. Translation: CASSPSSPNSNQPQHF.

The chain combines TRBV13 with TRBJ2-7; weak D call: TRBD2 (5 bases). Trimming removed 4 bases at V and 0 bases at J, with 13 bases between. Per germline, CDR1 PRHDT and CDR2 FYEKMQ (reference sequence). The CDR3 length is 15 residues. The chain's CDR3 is CASSSPTRNSYEQYF. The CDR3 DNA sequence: TGTGCCAGCAGCTCCCCTACTAGAAACTCCTACGAGCAGTACTTC.

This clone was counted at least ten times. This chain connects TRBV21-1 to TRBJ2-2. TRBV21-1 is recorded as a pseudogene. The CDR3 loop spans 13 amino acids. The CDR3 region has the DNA TGTGCCAGCAGCAAACCAAAGACCGGGGAGCTGTTTTTT. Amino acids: CASSKPKTGELFF.

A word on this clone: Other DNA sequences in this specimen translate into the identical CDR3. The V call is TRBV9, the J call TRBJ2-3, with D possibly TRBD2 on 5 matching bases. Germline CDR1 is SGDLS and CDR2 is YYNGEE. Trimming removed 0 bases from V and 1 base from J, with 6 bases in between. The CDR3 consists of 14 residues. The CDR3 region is CASSVVGGTDTQYF. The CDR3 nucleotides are TGTGCCAGCAGCGTAGTCGGGGGCACAGATACGCAGTATTTT. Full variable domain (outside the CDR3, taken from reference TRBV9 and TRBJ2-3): DSGVTQTPKHLITATGQRVTLRCSPRSGDLSVYWYQQSLDQGLQFLIQYYNGEERAKGNILERFSAQQFPDLHSELNLSSLELGDSALYFCASSVVGGTDTQYFGPGTRLTVL.

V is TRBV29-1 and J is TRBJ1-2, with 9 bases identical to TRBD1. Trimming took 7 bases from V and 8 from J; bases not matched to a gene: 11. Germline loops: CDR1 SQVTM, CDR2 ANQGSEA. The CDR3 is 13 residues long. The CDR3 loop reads CSAVNRGLRGYTF. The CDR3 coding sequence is TGCAGCGCAGTAAACAGGGGGCTCAGAGGCTACACCTTC.

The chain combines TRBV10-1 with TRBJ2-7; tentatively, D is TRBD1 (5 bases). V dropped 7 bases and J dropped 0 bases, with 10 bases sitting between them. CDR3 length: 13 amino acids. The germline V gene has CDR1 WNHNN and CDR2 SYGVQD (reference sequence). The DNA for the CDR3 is TGCGCCAGCAACGCCAGGGTCTCCTACGAGCAGTACTTC. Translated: CASNARVSYEQYF.

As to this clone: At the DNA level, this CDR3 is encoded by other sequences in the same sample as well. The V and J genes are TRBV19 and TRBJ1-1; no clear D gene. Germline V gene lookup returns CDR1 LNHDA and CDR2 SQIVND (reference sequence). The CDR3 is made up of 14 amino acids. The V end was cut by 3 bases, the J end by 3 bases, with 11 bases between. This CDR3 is CASSIGDGDTEAFF. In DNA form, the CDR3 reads TGTGCCAGTAGTATTGGGGATGGGGACACTGAAGCTTTCTTT.

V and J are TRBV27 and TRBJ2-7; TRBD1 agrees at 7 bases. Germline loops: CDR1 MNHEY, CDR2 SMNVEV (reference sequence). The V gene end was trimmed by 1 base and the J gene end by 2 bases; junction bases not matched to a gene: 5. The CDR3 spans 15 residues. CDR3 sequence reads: CASSLFWTGPYEQYF. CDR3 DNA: TGTGCCAGCAGTTTATTTTGGACAGGACCCTACGAGCAGTACTTC.

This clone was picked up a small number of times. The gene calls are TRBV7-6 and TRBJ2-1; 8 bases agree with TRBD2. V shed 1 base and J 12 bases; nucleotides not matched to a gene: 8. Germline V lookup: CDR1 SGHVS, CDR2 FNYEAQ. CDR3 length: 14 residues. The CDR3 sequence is CASSLVTPGGWQFF. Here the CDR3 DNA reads TGTGCCAGCAGCTTAGTTACCCCGGGGGGGTGGCAGTTCTTC.